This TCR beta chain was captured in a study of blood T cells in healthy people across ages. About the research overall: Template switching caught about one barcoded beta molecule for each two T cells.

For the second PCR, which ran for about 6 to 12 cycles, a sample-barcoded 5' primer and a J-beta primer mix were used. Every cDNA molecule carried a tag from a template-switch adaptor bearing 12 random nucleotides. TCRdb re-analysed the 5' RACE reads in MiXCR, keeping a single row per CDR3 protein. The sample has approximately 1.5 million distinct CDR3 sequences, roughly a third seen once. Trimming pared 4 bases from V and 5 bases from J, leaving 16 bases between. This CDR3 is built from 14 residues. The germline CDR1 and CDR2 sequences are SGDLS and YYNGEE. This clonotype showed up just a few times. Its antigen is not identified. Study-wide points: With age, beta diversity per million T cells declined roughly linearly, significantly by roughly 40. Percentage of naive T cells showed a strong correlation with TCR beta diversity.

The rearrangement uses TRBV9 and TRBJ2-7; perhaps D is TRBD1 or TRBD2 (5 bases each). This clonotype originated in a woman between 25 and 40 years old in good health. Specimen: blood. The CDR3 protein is CASSSGPVVDEQYF. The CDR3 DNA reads TGTGCCAGCAGCTCGGGACCAGTAGTCGACGAGCAGTACTTC. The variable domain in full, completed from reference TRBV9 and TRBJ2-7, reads DSGVTQTPKHLITATGQRVTLRCSPRSGDLSVYWYQQSLDQGLQFLIQYYNGEERAKGNILERFSAQQFPDLHSELNLSSLELGDSALYFCASSSGPVVDEQYFGPGTRLTVT.